The rows below give T cell receptor beta chains drawn from one sample of a study of T cells expressing NK-cell markers. TCRdb re-called the 5' RACE reads, yielding one record per CDR3 amino acid sequence without DNA. The record lists 350,000 to 450,000 distinct CDR3 sequences, of which the ten most abundant hold 5% to 5.5%. The sequencing sample was made of blood T cells: a sorted CD56 or NKG2C T cell subset, CD4+ or CD8+ T cells, or bulk PBMC T cells (not recorded which). All receptors come from a man aged 18-70 years in good health. The CDR3 runs from the conserved cysteine through the conserved F or W.

>TRBV9|TRBJ2-5
CASSVGVLIETQYF
>TRBV25-1|TRBJ2-6
CARPGTGDSGANVLTF
>TRBV28|TRBJ2-7
CASSPTDRAYEQYF
>TRBV27|TRBJ2-7
CASSPLGGQDYEQYF
>TRBV20-1|TRBJ1-5
CSASATGSNQPQHF
>TRBV6-2/TRBV6-3|TRBJ2-4
CASSYSRVAKNIQYF
>TRBV6-1|TRBJ2-1
CASSRIFAGDTIEQFF
>TRBV9|TRBJ2-3
CASSTSGVGSDTQYF
>TRBV20-1|TRBJ1-6
CSAAPGTREGPLHF
>TRBV10-3|TRBJ2-7
CAISDTTTLSYEQYF
>TRBV11-2|TRBJ2-1
CASSITSGVYNEQFF
>TRBV5-8|TRBJ2-1
CASSLNAGLARNEQFF
>TRBV20-1|TRBJ2-2
CSASSGWTPNTGELFF
>TRBV3-1|TRBJ1-6
CASSQGGSGNSPLHF
>TRBV20-1|TRBJ2-1
CSAKNRRDFYNEQFF
>TRBV3-1|TRBJ2-2
CASSQGLRAGELFF
>TRBV7-9|TRBJ1-2
CASSLSGTGGAYGYTF
>TRBV6-1|TRBJ1-1
CASTRVPGVKAEAFF